These 10 T cell receptor beta chains share one sample of origin, sequenced in a study of beta chain features in type 1 diabetes. Which antigens these TCRs recognize remains unknown. As every portion of the isolated RNA was reverse transcribed, the sequencing read expressed TCRB transcripts. Clones were sequenced by immunoSEQ multiplex PCR, and TCRdb holds only the in-frame ones, with some missing. This sample carries some 150,000 clones, less than 15% of them seen once, and the ten largest clones take 1% to 1.5%. Overall study findings and caveats: Moderately but significantly shorter TCRB CDR3s were found in Type 1 diabetes patients in all four CD4+ subsets.

The sequenced material came from central memory CD4+ T cells from blood. The receptors shown here come from a man aged 18 to 29 with type 1 diabetes.

This clone was detected only a few times. The CDR3 region has the DNA TGTGCCAGCAGCTTGCGCGGGAACACTAACTATGGCTACACCTTC. It codes for CASSLRGNTNYGYTF. The chain links TRBV5-6 to TRBJ1-2; the D is unclear. CDR1 and CDR2 from the germline V gene are SGHDT and YYEEEE. This CDR3 is built from 15 residues. Trimming took 1 base from V and 0 from J, leaving 10 bases between them.

This clone showed up just a few times. This chain links TRBV19 with TRBJ1-1, with D maybe TRBD1 (5 bases). Trimming took 7 bases from V and 5 from J, leaving 17 bases between them. CDR1 is LNHDA, CDR2 SQIVND, per germline (reference sequence). The CDR3 runs to 14 residues. The CDR3 sequence: CASTLDTGRTEAFF. CDR3 nucleotides: TGTGCCAGTACCCTGGACACGGGGCGGACTGAAGCTTTCTTT.

Only a few counts were recorded for this clone. The V call is TRBV9, the J call TRBJ2-3; the match to TRBD1 covers 7 bases. Per germline, CDR1 SGDLS and CDR2 YYNGEE. V gave up 0 bases and J gave up 3 bases; unmatched junction bases: 10. There are 17 residues in the CDR3. The CDR3 sequence is CASSVATGVYRTDTQYF. In nucleotides, the CDR3 is TGTGCCAGCAGCGTAGCTACAGGGGTCTACCGGACAGATACGCAGTATTTT.

In this sample, this clone turned up a few times. This chain joins TRBV30 and TRBJ2-5, with TRBD1 identical over 7 bases. The germline gives CDR1 GTSNPN, CDR2 SVGIG (reference sequence). The CDR3 sequence is 14 residues long. J lost 3 bases, V lost 4 bases, and 8 bases had no gene match. Here the CDR3 reads CAWNRGRGEETQYF. CDR3 sequence (DNA): TGTGCCTGGAACAGGGGCAGGGGCGAAGAGACCCAGTACTTC.

The rearrangement joins TRBV30 to TRBJ1-5, with no clear D. Per the germline V gene, CDR1 is GTSNPN and CDR2 is SVGIG (reference sequence). Deletions cut 5 bases from V and 3 bases from J, with 11 bases between. This CDR3 comprises 13 residues. The CDR3 DNA follows: TGTGCCTGGGACCCAGGTAACAATCAGCCCCAGCATTTT. This translates into CAWDPGNNQPQHF.

Concerning this clone: The same CDR3 also results from other DNA sequences found in this sample. The CDR3 DNA reads as TGCGCCAGCAGCCGGGATCGGGGTAGCACAGATACGCAGTATTTT. Encoded protein: CASSRDRGSTDTQYF. This chain links TRBV5-1 with TRBJ2-3; a weak D match, TRBD2 (5 bases). Deletions cut 4 bases from V and 0 bases from J, with 12 bases between. The CDR3 spans 15 residues. Germline V gene sequence: CDR1 SGHRS, CDR2 YFSETQ.

This clone was counted between two and nine times. The V call is TRBV9, the J call TRBJ1-2, with TRBD1 matching over 8 bases. The CDR3 has 16 residues. V lost 4 bases, J lost 0 bases, and 8 bases stayed unmatched. Per the germline V gene, CDR1 is SGDLS and CDR2 is YYNGEE. CDR3 amino acids: CASSPMDRDANYGYTF. In DNA form, the CDR3 reads TGTGCCAGCAGCCCAATGGACAGGGACGCTAACTATGGCTACACCTTC.

V and J are TRBV5-1 and TRBJ2-2, with D possibly called TRBD1 or TRBD2 (5 bases each). The V end was cut by 4 bases, the J end by 4 bases, with 17 bases between. In germline, CDR1 is SGHRS, CDR2 YFSETQ. The CDR3 runs 16 residues. CDR3 in DNA: TGCGCCAGCAGCGAGAACGGGGCCGGCGTCACCGGGGAGCTGTTTTTT. This sequence encodes CASSENGAGVTGELFF. Filled out from reference TRBV5-1 and TRBJ2-2, the complete variable domain reads KAGVTQTPRYLIKTRGQQVTLSCSPISGHRSVSWYQQTPGQGLQFLFEYFSETQRNKGNFPGRFSGRQFSNSRSEMNVSTLELGDSALYLCASSENGAGVTGELFFGEGSRLTVL.

This sequence joins TRBV16 and TRBJ1-1; a weak D match, TRBD1 (5 bases). The V end was cut by 0 bases, the J end by 2 bases, with 10 bases between. Germline V gene data show CDR1 as KGHSY and CDR2 as FQNENV. This CDR3 contains 15 residues. The CDR3 DNA is TGTGCCAGCAGCCAATCAGGGCAGGGAAACACTGAAGCTTTCTTT. This gives the protein CASSQSGQGNTEAFF.

This clone was picked up a small number of times. The chain employs TRBV28 and TRBJ1-6; D is ambiguous. The CDR3 is 15 amino acids. CDR1 and CDR2 from the germline V gene are MDHEN and SYDVKM. Trimming shortened V by 7 bases and J by 10 bases, and 20 bases separated the two germline ends. The CDR3 spells CASTGLGVTNSPLHF. DNA for the CDR3: TGTGCCAGCACCGGCTTGGGAGTTACGAACTCACCCCTCCACTTT.